Presented here are 3 T cell receptor beta chains from one specimen sequenced in a study of lymphopenia after photon versus proton radiotherapy. Assay: immunoSEQ multiplex PCR; the TCRdb copy retains only in-frame clones and omits some. The sample includes approximately 70,000 clones, roughly 87% seen only once; the top ten take roughly 12%. Here the sequenced sample was peripheral blood, taken from a patient treated with proton-based radiotherapy. The receptors shown here come from a man of 80 years or more with esophageal cancer.

The V call is TRBV21-1, the J call TRBJ1-1. TRBV21-1 is a recognized pseudogene. This CDR3 is built from 15 residues. The CDR3 bases are TGTGCCAGCAGCAACCGACGGGGAATGAACACTGAAGCTTTCTTT. It codes for CASSNRRGMNTEAFF.

The J gene is TRBJ2-7, the V gene TRBV6-5, with D hard to call. V was shortened by 2 bases and J by 6 bases, with 8 bases between the two germline ends. Germline loops: CDR1 MNHEY, CDR2 SVGAGI. This CDR3 has 12 residues. DNA for the CDR3: TGTGCCAGCAGTTACCAAGGTTCCGAGCAGTACTTC. Translated: CASSYQGSEQYF.

The chain couples TRBV7-9 to TRBJ2-7; D is possibly TRBD1 or TRBD2 (5 bases each). V lost 5 bases, J lost 4 bases, and 15 bases lay in between. Germline V gene data show CDR1 as SEHNR and CDR2 as FQNEAQ (reference sequence). CDR3 size: 14 residues. CDR3 sequence reads: CASSGTVKSYEQYF. The CDR3 coding sequence is TGTGCCAGCAGCGGGACGGTCAAAAGTTACGAGCAGTACTTC.